The TCR beta chain described here comes from a study of Ad26.COV2.S vaccination and SARS-CoV-2 variants. Looking at the study overall: By the intramuscular route, Ad26.COV2.S was given once, or twice 56 days apart. General study findings and limits: Those who received the vaccine showed greater spike-specific TCR breadth than those given placebo.

Sequencing was performed with immunoSEQ multiplex PCR; in TCRdb, only in-frame clones are kept and a portion is missing. The table shows roughly 680,000 clones, with 89% occurring only once. About this clone itself: The antigen remains unidentified.

Treatment indicated: 15 to 20 received Ad26.COV2.S at low or high dose, single or two shots; roughly five received placebo; per-sample allocation not given. Collection of the samples took place on day 63 after the first injection of vaccine or placebo. Germline values: CDR1 MNHEY, CDR2 SVGEGT. Trimming cost V 2 bases and J 8 bases, with 15 bases left between them. The CDR3 is made up of 15 amino acids. The genes are TRBV6-2 or TRBV6-3 and TRBJ1-4; D uncertain. This TCR came from a person aged 18-65 years who received the Ad26.COV2.S COVID-19 vaccine or a placebo. Source: peripheral blood, taken in a trial of Ad26.COV2.S vaccine versus placebo. The CDR3 nucleotides read TGTGCCAGCAGTTACCGAAGTCTAGAGGACGAAAAACTGTTTTTT. It is translated as CASSYRSLEDEKLFF.